These T cell receptor beta chains were read from a single sample in a study of blood T cell repertoires in COVID-19. Here immunoSEQ multiplex PCR was the method, and the copy in TCRdb shows in-frame clones only, minus some. The sample has roughly 250,000 clones, approximately 91% seen once. The sample comprised peripheral blood. These receptors were obtained from a woman between 35 and 50 years old who had recovered from COVID-19. Each CDR3 is given with its conserved first and last residue. The D gene is left open where the match is weak. Part of the rows lack a size; the others show once, few, many or a class for expanded clones.

>TRBV13|TRBJ2-3|.|.
TGTGCCAGCAGCTTCCAGACAGATACGCAGTATTTT
CASSFQTDTQYF
>TRBV27|TRBJ2-2|.|once
TGTGCCAGCAGTTTCCGGACCGGGGAGCTGTTTTTT
CASSFRTGELFF
>TRBV29-1|TRBJ2-5|TRBD1|.
TGCAGCGTTGAAGGGGCGTTACGATCGGACAGGGGGGAGACCCAGTACTTC
CSVEGALRSDRGETQYF
>TRBV6-4|TRBJ2-1|.|.
TGTGCCAGCAGAGGGGACTACAATGAGCAGTTCTTC
CASRGDYNEQFF
>TRBV3-1/TRBV3-2|TRBJ1-2|.|.
TGTGCCAGCGGGGGCGGCTATGGCTACACCTTC
CASGGGYGYTF
>TRBV7-9|TRBJ2-7|TRBD1|.
TGTGCCAGCAGCGAGACAGGGTACGAGCAGTACTTC
CASSETGYEQYF
>TRBV4-3|TRBJ2-7|TRBD1|.
TGCGCCAGCAGCCAAGATCCGGGACAGGGGACCGAGCAGTACTTC
CASSQDPGQGTEQYF
>TRBV6-5|TRBJ1-5|.|.
TGTGCCAGCAGGCTACAGGTCAATCAGCCCCAGCATTTT
CASRLQVNQPQHF
>TRBV9|TRBJ1-3|.|.
TGTGCCAGCAGCACTACAGGGTCGGGGGGAAACACCATATATTTT
CASSTTGSGGNTIYF
>TRBV5-1|TRBJ2-4|.|.
TGCGCCAGCAGTGTAGGGGGCAAAAACATTCAGTACTTC
CASSVGGKNIQYF
>TRBV30|TRBJ1-5|.|.
TGTGCCTGGGGGGCTAGGGGCAATCAGCCCCAGCATTTT
CAWGARGNQPQHF
>TRBV6-2/TRBV6-3|TRBJ1-5|.|few
TGTGCCAGCAGTTACTCGTATATTATGCAGGTTGGTCAGCCCCAGCATTTT
CASSYSYIMQVGQPQHF
>TRBV2|TRBJ2-1|.|.
TGTGCCAGCAGTGAAGCGCAAGAGAGGTCCTACAATGAGCAGTTCTTC
CASSEAQERSYNEQFF
>TRBV9|TRBJ2-1|TRBD2|.
TGTGCCAGCAGCGCCCATAGCGGGATAGGGGGTGAGCAGTTCTTC
CASSAHSGIGGEQFF
>TRBV28|TRBJ1-4|.|.
TGTGCCAGCACCGGGGGCGGGAGGGTTAATGAAAAACTGTTTTTT
CASTGGGRVNEKLFF
>TRBV14|TRBJ1-2|.|.
TGTGCCAGCAGCCAAGACCGAGGTGACTATGGCTACACCTTC
CASSQDRGDYGYTF
>TRBV19|TRBJ1-1|.|few
TGTGCCAGTAGTATACAGGGTTTTACAAACGCTGAAGCTTTCTTT
CASSIQGFTNAEAFF
>TRBV6-1|TRBJ1-5|.|.
TGTGCCAGCAGTGAATTCGAGGGAATAAGCAATCAGCCCCAGCATTTT
CASSEFEGISNQPQHF
>TRBV4-1|TRBJ1-1|TRBD1|.
TGCGCCAGCAGCCAAGTCTCAGGGGGTATCACTGAAGCTTTCTTT
CASSQVSGGITEAFF
>TRBV19|TRBJ1-3|.|.
TGTGCCAGTAGTATAGGCAGGGCCTCTGGAAACACCATATATTTT
CASSIGRASGNTIYF
>TRBV6-5|TRBJ2-3|.|.
TGTGCCAGCAGAACAGGGTTTTCCACAGATACGCAGTATTTT
CASRTGFSTDTQYF
>TRBV5-1|TRBJ1-2|TRBD1|.
TGCGCCAGCAGCTTCTTTGATTCGGGACAGGGTCATGGGGGCTACACCTTC
CASSFFDSGQGHGGYTF
>TRBV19|TRBJ1-6|.|.
TGTGCCAGTAGTATTAGCGGGGGGAATAATTCACCCCTCCACTTT
CASSISGGNNSPLHF
>TRBV29-1|TRBJ2-7|.|.
TGCAGCGTTGGTGGGGGGACGGGCTACGAGCAGTACTTC
CSVGGGTGYEQYF
>TRBV20-1|TRBJ2-5|TRBD1|.
TGCAGTGCTAGTGTCCCGGGACAGGGGAAAGAGACCCAGTACTTC
CSASVPGQGKETQYF
>TRBV3-1/TRBV3-2|TRBJ2-7|TRBD1|.
TGTGCCAGCAGCCAGGGACAGGGGAGATACGAGCAGTACTTC
CASSQGQGRYEQYF
>TRBV3-1/TRBV3-2|TRBJ2-1|TRBD2|.
TGTGCCAGCAGCCAAGACGGGCTAGCGGGATTTAGCTCCTACAATGAGCAGTTCTTC
CASSQDGLAGFSSYNEQFF
>TRBV21-1|TRBJ2-2|.|few
TGTGCCAGCAGCAAAGCGAGGGGGTGGGAGCTGTTTTTT
CASSKARGWELFF
>TRBV6-5|TRBJ1-6|.|.
TGTGCCAGCAGTTACGGCCAGGATAATTCACCCCTCCACTTT
CASSYGQDNSPLHF
>TRBV14|TRBJ1-1|.|.
TGTGCCAGCAGCTTTTCCATCACAGGGACCACTGAAGCTTTCTTT
CASSFSITGTTEAFF
>TRBV27|TRBJ2-7|.|.
TGTGCCAGCACCGGAGGGATTCAGTCCTACGAGCAGTACTTC
CASTGGIQSYEQYF
>TRBV18|TRBJ1-2|.|.
TGTGCCAGCTCACCAGTAATCCTACCGGGGTATGGCTACACCTTC
CASSPVILPGYGYTF
>TRBV30|TRBJ1-4|.|.
TGTGCCTGGAGCCCTTATGAAAAACTGTTTTTT
CAWSPYEKLFF
>TRBV5-1|TRBJ2-1|TRBD2|.
TGCGCCAGCAGCTGGGGCCGGACTAGCGGGAGTACCTACAATGAGCAGTTCTTC
CASSWGRTSGSTYNEQFF
>TRBV21-1|TRBJ1-2|.|.
TGTGCCAGCAGCAAAGGAGGAGCCTATGGCTACACCTTC
CASSKGGAYGYTF